A single T cell receptor beta chain is shown here with its context. In the authors' workflow: Counts of nucleated cells, estimated from reference gene primer amplification, were obtained. Clones were read by immunoSEQ multiplex PCR, and TCRdb kept only the in-frame ones, dropping some. The V and J calls and clone size come from that table; D and trimming were worked out from the DNA. Of fewer than 200,000 clones listed, roughly 87% are singletons. This sample stems from a study of blood T cell repertoires in COVID-19. For the study at large: The United States, Italy and Spain supplied acute and convalescent COVID-19 samples. The cDNA or gDNA used as material had been derived from T cells, B-cell-depleted T cells, or PBMCs.

This clonotype originated in a man between 60 and 70 years old with active or convalescent COVID-19. The sequenced sample consisted of peripheral blood.

Here the CDR3 reads CASSWDSGTVNYGYTF. The DNA for the CDR3 is TGTGCCAGCAGCTGGGACTCCGGGACTGTAAACTATGGCTACACCTTC. The chain joins TRBV5-4 to TRBJ1-2, with a possible D match to TRBD1 (5 bases). The ends were cut back, 3 bases at V and 2 bases at J, with 17 bases in the middle. This CDR3 is 16 amino acids long. CDR1 and CDR2 from the germline V gene are SGHNT and YYREEE (reference sequence).